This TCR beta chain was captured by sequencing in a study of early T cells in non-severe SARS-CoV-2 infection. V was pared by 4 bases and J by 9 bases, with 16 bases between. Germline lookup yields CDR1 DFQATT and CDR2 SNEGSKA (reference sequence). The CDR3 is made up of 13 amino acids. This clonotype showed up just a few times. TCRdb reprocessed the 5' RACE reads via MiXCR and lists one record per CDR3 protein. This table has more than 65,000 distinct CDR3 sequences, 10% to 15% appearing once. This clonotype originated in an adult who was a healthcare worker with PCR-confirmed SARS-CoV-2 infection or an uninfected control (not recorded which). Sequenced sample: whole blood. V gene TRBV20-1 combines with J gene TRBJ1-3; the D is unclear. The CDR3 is CSANFRRAGTIYF. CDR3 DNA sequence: TGCAGTGCTAACTTTCGACGGGCCGGCACCATATATTTT.